This T cell receptor beta chain was captured in a study of human T cells and chemical hapten exposure. The time point is: pre-sensitization, week 0. Specified treatment: therapeutic diphenylcyclopropenone sensitization with weekly scalp DPC. MiXCR, run by TCRdb on the RACE reads, gives a single entry per CDR3 protein. The data contain approximately 60,000 distinct CDR3 sequences, about 11% of them singletons. The length of the CDR3 is 17 residues. The germline V and J ends were trimmed by 3 bases and 0 bases, with 16 bases remaining between them. Germline V CDR1 and CDR2: LNHDA, SQIVND (reference sequence). This clonotype is classed as medium-sized.

The chain has TRBV19 and TRBJ2-3; a possible D gene is TRBD2 (5 bases). This TCR was sampled from a woman aged 40 to 49 with alopecia areata. Some clones in this sample may be carry-over from other donors' samples. The specimen comprised whole blood, sampled in connection with sensitization to the hapten diphenylcyclopropenone (DPC). The CDR3 DNA reads TGTGCCAGTAGTATGGGCCCGCGAGCGGCTAGCACAGATACGCAGTATTTT. Translation gives CASSMGPRAASTDTQYF.